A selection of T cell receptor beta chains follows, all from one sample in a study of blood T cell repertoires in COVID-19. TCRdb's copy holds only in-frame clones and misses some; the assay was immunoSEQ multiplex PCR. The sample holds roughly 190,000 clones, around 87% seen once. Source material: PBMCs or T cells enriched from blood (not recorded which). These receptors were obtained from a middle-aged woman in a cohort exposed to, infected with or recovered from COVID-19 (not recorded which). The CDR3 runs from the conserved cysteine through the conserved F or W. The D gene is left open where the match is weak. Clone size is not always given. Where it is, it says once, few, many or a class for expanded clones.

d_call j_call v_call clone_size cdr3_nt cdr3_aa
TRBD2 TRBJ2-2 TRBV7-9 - TGTGCCAGCAGTCCTAGCGGCAACACCGGGGAGCTGTTTTTT CASSPSGNTGELFF
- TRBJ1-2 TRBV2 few TGTGCCAGCAGTGAAGCGTGGGGGCCCAACTATGGCTACACCTTC CASSEAWGPNYGYTF
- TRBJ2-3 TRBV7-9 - TGTGCCAGCACCCCCTTTGGGACTCCTTTACAGACAGATACGCAGTATTTT CASTPFGTPLQTDTQYF
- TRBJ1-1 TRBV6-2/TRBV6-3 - TGTGCCAGCAGTTACCCCCTTCGTGGAAGGGCAGGGGCGAACACTGAAGCTTTCTTT CASSYPLRGRAGANTEAFF
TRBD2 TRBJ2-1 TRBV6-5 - TGTGCCAGCAGACTAGCGGAACAGAATGAGCAGTTCTTC CASRLAEQNEQFF
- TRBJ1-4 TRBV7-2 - TGTGCCAGCAGCTTAGGGCGGGTAAATGAAAAACTGTTTTTT CASSLGRVNEKLFF
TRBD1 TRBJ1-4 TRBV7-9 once TGTGCCAGCAGCCCGGACAGGGGTGCAACTAATGAAAAACTGTTTTTT CASSPDRGATNEKLFF
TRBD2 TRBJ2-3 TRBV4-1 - TGCGCCAGCAGCCAAGATCATTCTCCGGGACTAGCGGGGGGGCTTAGCACAGATACGCAGTATTTT CASSQDHSPGLAGGLSTDTQYF
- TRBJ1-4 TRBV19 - TGTGCCAGCCACACCAAGCGGGCTGGCCCCAATGAAAAACTGTTTTTT CASHTKRAGPNEKLFF
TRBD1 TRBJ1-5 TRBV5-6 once TGTGCCAGCAGCTACGGGACAGGTCATCAGCCCCAGCATTTT CASSYGTGHQPQHF
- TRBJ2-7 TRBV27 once TGTGCCAGCGGGGTAGTGGGGGCTCCGGGGGAGCAGTACTTC CASGVVGAPGEQYF
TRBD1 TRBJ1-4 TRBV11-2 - TGTGCCAGCAGCTTCAAAGGGACAGGGGGTGAAAAACTGTTTTTT CASSFKGTGGEKLFF
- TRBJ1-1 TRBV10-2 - TGCGCCAGCGGCCCGACAGGACCGAACACTGAAGCTTTCTTT CASGPTGPNTEAFF
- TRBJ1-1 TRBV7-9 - TGTGCCAGCAGCTTACCGGGTCGACGATACACTGAAGCTTTCTTT CASSLPGRRYTEAFF
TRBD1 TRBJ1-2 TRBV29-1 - TGCAGCGGCGACCAGGCACGACAGGGGGAGTTCTATGGCTACACCTTC CSGDQARQGEFYGYTF
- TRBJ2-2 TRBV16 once TGTGCCAGCAGCCAACGGGTTCCCGGGGAGCTGTTTTTT CASSQRVPGELFF
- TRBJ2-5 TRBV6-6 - TGTGCCAGCAGTCCCTGGCTCCCGCAAGAGACCCAGTACTTC CASSPWLPQETQYF
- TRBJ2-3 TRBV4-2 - TGTGCCAGCAGCCAAGATATGCGGGGCTTCACAGATACGCAGTATTTT CASSQDMRGFTDTQYF
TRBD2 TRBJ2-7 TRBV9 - TGTGCCAGCAGCCCGCGGACTAGTCTCCACGAGCAGTACTTC CASSPRTSLHEQYF
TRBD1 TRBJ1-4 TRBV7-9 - TGTGCCAGCAGCCCCCGGACAGGGCTTGAAAAACTGTTTTTT CASSPRTGLEKLFF
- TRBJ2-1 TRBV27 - TGTGCCAGCACCACCCTAGACGGCGGCGGGGAAGGGAATGAGCAGTTCTTC CASTTLDGGGEGNEQFF
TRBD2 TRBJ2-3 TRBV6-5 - TGTGCCAGCAGTTACGGACTAGCGGGAGGAGGAGATACGCAGTATTTT CASSYGLAGGGDTQYF
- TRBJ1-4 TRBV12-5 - TGTGCTAGTGCCACAACAGGAGATTTTAATGAAAAACTGTTTTTT CASATTGDFNEKLFF
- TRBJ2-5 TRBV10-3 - TGTGCCATCAGTGATCCCCCCCGGGGAGAGACCCAGTACTTC CAISDPPRGETQYF
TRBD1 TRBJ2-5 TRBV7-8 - TGTGCCAGCAGCTTACCAAGGGGACAGGCGTACCAAGAGACCCAGTACTTC CASSLPRGQAYQETQYF
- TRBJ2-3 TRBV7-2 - TGTGCCAGCAGCTTAATTTTAGCAGATACGCAGTATTTT CASSLILADTQYF
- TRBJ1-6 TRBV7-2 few TGTGCCAGCAGCCTCGGGACTGATAATTCACCCCTCCACTTT CASSLGTDNSPLHF
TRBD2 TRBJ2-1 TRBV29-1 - TGCAGCGCCCGAAACCCTAGCGGGAGGAACTACAATGAGCAGTTCTTC CSARNPSGRNYNEQFF
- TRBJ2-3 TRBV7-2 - TGTGCCAGCAGCTTAGACGGGATTAGCACAGATACGCAGTATTTT CASSLDGISTDTQYF
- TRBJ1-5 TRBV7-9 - TGTGCCAGCAGCCAGGGGTATAGCAATCAGCCCCAGCATTTT CASSQGYSNQPQHF
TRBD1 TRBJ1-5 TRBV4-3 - TGCGCCAGCAGCCAGTTTGTCGACAGGGTGGGCAATCAGCCCCAGCATTTT CASSQFVDRVGNQPQHF
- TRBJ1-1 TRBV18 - TGTGCCAGCTCACCACTTGGGGGGTACTCACGGGAAGCTTTCTTT CASSPLGGYSREAFF
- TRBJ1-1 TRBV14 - TGTGCCAGCAGCCAAGATCGGGGGGCCGGGTGGAACACTGAAGCTTTCTTT CASSQDRGAGWNTEAFF
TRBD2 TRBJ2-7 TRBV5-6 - TGTGCCAGCAGAGATAGCGGGTCACCCTACGAGCAGTACTTC CASRDSGSPYEQYF
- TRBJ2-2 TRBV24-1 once TGTGCCACCAGTGTTGAGAGGAGCGACACCGGGGAGCTGTTTTTT CATSVERSDTGELFF
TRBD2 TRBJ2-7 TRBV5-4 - TGTGCCAGCAGCGAACGGGGGGGGACCTACGAGCAGTACTTC CASSERGGTYEQYF
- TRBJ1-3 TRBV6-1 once TGTGCCAGCAGTGGACAGGTTGCAGCTCGCGGAAACACCATATATTTT CASSGQVAARGNTIYF
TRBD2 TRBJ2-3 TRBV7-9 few TGTGCCAGCAGCCTAACTAGCGGGGGGGTACTTCGCACAGATACGCAGTATTTT CASSLTSGGVLRTDTQYF
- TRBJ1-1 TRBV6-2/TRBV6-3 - TGTGCCAGCAGTTACCGGAACACTGAAGCTTTCTTT CASSYRNTEAFF
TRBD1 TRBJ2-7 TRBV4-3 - TGCGCCAGCAGCCAAGAAGGGGACAGCTCCTACGAGCAGTACTTC CASSQEGDSSYEQYF
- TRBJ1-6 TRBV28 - TGTGCCAGCACAACCCTACAGGGCCGACGATCACCCCTCCACTTT CASTTLQGRRSPLHF
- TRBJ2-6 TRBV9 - TGTGCCAGCAGCTACGAGGGATCCAACGTCCTGACTTTC CASSYEGSNVLTF
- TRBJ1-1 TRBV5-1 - TGCGCCAGCAGCTTCCTTGGCTACACTGAAGCTTTCTTT CASSFLGYTEAFF
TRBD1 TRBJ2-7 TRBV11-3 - TGTGCCAGCAGTTCACGGGACAGGTCCTACGAGCAGTACTTC CASSSRDRSYEQYF
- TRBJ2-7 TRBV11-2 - TGTGCCAGCAGAAAAAGGGGACTTCCCGCCTACGAGCAGTACTTC CASRKRGLPAYEQYF
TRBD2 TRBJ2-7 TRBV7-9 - TGTGCCAGCACCCCAGCGGGAGGTCCCTACGAGCAGTACTTC CASTPAGGPYEQYF
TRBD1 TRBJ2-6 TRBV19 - TGTGCCAGTAAGCTACAGGGGGCGCACGGGGCCAACGTCCTGACTTTC CASKLQGAHGANVLTF
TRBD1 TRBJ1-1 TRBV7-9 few TGTGCCAGCAGCGACCAATACCGGACAGGAGGGACTGAAGCTTTCTTT CASSDQYRTGGTEAFF
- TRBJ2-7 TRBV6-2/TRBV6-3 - TGTGCCAGCAGTTACCGATCCTCGCGGGCTTACTCCTACGAGCAGTACTTC CASSYRSSRAYSYEQYF
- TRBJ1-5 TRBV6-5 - TGTGCCAGCAGTTACGGCGGCGACCCGAGTCAGCCCCAGCATTTT CASSYGGDPSQPQHF
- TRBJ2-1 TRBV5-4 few TGTGCCAGCAGCTTGGCATCCGGCAATGAGCAGTTCTTC CASSLASGNEQFF
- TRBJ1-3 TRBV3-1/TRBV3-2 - TGTGCCAGCAGCCCTAGGGCAGGGAGGATGGGGAGAAACACCATATATTTT CASSPRAGRMGRNTIYF
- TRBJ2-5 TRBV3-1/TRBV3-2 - TGTGCCAGCAGCCAAGCTACTACTCAAGAGACCCAGTACTTC CASSQATTQETQYF
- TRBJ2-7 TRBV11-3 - TGTGCCAGCAGCCGAGTAGCGGCCCTCTCCTACGAGCAGTACTTC CASSRVAALSYEQYF
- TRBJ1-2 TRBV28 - TGTGCCAGCAGTTTCCCAGGCAGGGATCCTTATGGCTACACCTTC CASSFPGRDPYGYTF
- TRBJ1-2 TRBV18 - TGTGCCAGCTCACCCGGTCAAGGGGAGGCCTATGGCTACACCTTC CASSPGQGEAYGYTF
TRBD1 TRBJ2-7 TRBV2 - TGTGCCAGCAGTCGGACAGGGGGCTTAATGGGGGAGCAGTACTTC CASSRTGGLMGEQYF
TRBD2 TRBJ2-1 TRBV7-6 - TGTGCCAGCAGCCGCCACCCGCTTCTAGCGGGAGAAGGTGAGCAGTTCTTC CASSRHPLLAGEGEQFF
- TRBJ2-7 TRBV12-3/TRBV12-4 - TGTGCCAGCAGATCGAGGGACGAGCAGTACTTC CASRSRDEQYF
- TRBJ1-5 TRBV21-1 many TGTGCCAGCAGCAAAGCTAGGCAGAGGCAGCAGCCCCAGCATTTT CASSKARQRQQPQHF